The 30 T cell receptor beta chains given below trace back to one sample, sequenced in a study of OX40 agonist ivuxolimab in advanced cancers. Assay used: immunoSEQ multiplex PCR; TCRdb lists only in-frame clones, some missing. The sample includes fewer than 65,000 clones, nearly 80% of them seen just once. The sequences come from CD4+ or CD8+ T cells sorted from blood, collected in a trial of the OX40 agonist ivuxolimab. The receptor source for this set is an adult with an advanced solid tumor such as melanoma, head and neck, liver or kidney cancer.

This sequence joins TRBV6-1 and TRBJ1-6; perhaps TRBD1 as D (5 bases). From germline, CDR1 is MNHNS and CDR2 SASEGT. Trimming took 8 bases from V and 9 from J, leaving 17 bases between them. The CDR3 length is 14 residues. The CDR3 spells CASRDPEGASPLHF. CDR3 in DNA: TGTGCCAGCCGGGACCCCGAAGGTGCTTCACCCCTCCACTTT.

This chain connects TRBV7-9 to TRBJ2-1; no definite D call. The V gene lost 3 bases and the J gene lost 6 bases, with 6 bases spanning the gap. Germline assignment: CDR1 SEHNR and CDR2 FQNEAQ (reference sequence). The CDR3 covers 12 residues. CDR3: CASSFQTNEQFF. CDR3 bases: TGTGCCAGCAGCTTTCAGACCAATGAGCAGTTCTTC.

The V gene is TRBV28, the J gene TRBJ2-1, with 8 bases aligning to TRBD1. Per germline, CDR1 MDHEN and CDR2 SYDVKM. The CDR3 totals 16 residues. J was trimmed by 2 bases and V by 7 bases; bases with no gene match: 10. DNA for the CDR3: TGTGCCAGCACTTCGCAGGGGACAGGCACCTACAATGAGCAGTTCTTC. It codes for CASTSQGTGTYNEQFF.

This chain joins TRBV19 and TRBJ2-7; TRBD1 matches at 9 bases. The CDR3 is made up of 15 amino acids. Trimming removed 5 bases from V and 2 bases from J; junction bases left unmatched: 7. The germline CDR1 and CDR2 sequences are LNHDA and SQIVND (reference sequence). DNA of the CDR3: TGTGCCAGTAGTCCCGGACAGGGGAGGGCCTACGAGCAGTACTTC. Encoded protein: CASSPGQGRAYEQYF.

The rearrangement uses TRBV7-3 and TRBJ2-3; D might be TRBD2 (5 bases). V was cut by 6 bases and J by 4 bases, with 11 bases left in between. CDR1 and CDR2 (germline): SGHTA, FQGTGA. This CDR3 is built from 13 residues. CDR3 sequence: CASSPERADTQYF. The CDR3 nucleotides are TGTGCCAGCAGTCCGGAGAGGGCAGATACGCAGTATTTT.

This sequence joins TRBV4-3 and TRBJ2-1, with D hard to call. CDR1 LGHNA and CDR2 YSLEER come from the germline V gene. Deletions cut 4 bases from V and 8 bases from J, with 9 bases between. The CDR3 consists of 12 residues. In DNA form, the CDR3 reads TGCGCCAGCAGCCGGGCCCCGTATGAGCAGTTCTTC. Translated: CASSRAPYEQFF.

The rearrangement joins TRBV9 to TRBJ2-2; 9 nucleotides line up with TRBD2. V lost 4 bases and J lost 7; bases outside the gene matches: 5. CDR1 is SGDLS and CDR2 is YYNGEE in the germline V gene. The CDR3 covers 14 residues. The CDR3 coding sequence is TGTGCCAGCAGCATACGGACTAGCGTCGGGGAGCTGTTTTTT. Its protein product is CASSIRTSVGELFF.

J is TRBJ2-5 and V is TRBV18, with 7 bases fitting TRBD1. The CDR3 extends over 14 amino acids. The trim removed 3 bases at V and 5 bases at J, leaving 6 bases unmatched. Germline V CDR1 and CDR2: KGHSH, LQKENI. The DNA of the CDR3 is TGTGCCAGCTCACCCGCAGGGGGTAGGGAGACCCAGTACTTC. Amino acid sequence: CASSPAGGRETQYF. The full variable domain, rest sourced from reference TRBV18 and TRBJ2-5, is NAGVMQNPRHLVRRRGQEARLRCSPMKGHSHVYWYRQLPEEGLKFMVYLQKENIIDESGMPKERFSAEFPKEGPSILRIQQVVRGDSAAYFCASSPAGGRETQYFGPGTRLLVL.

This chain links TRBV18 with TRBJ2-3, with TRBD2 as a possible D gene (5 bases). The CDR3 runs to 15 residues. The germline V gene encodes CDR1 KGHSH and CDR2 LQKENI. V was cut by 6 bases and J by 0 bases, with 13 bases left in between. The CDR3, as DNA: TGTGCCAGCTCCCCCGGGGTTCTTAGCACAGATACGCAGTATTTT. It yields the protein CASSPGVLSTDTQYF.

The table lists this clone with a few counts. The chain links TRBV5-5 to TRBJ1-1; no clear D gene. This CDR3 region has 15 residues. From germline, CDR1 is SGHKS and CDR2 YYEKEE (reference sequence). The germline V and J ends were trimmed by 0 bases and 0 bases, with 9 bases remaining between them. The CDR3 coding sequence is TGTGCCAGCAGCTTGGGACCGGCTATGAACACTGAAGCTTTCTTT. Its translation is CASSLGPAMNTEAFF.

The V and J genes are TRBV2 and TRBJ2-7, with 11 positions matching TRBD1. CDR3 length: 17 amino acids. Germline V CDR1 and CDR2: SNHLY, FYNNEI. Germline trimming cut 7 bases from V and 2 bases from J; bases unmatched to any gene: 13. In nucleotides, the CDR3 is TGTGCCAGCACCAAGGACAGGGGGCCCCTGGCTACCTACGAGCAGTACTTC. It is translated as CASTKDRGPLATYEQYF.

The V and J genes are TRBV19 and TRBJ1-5, with 8 bases that match TRBD1. This CDR3 region has 15 residues. V shed 6 bases and J 1 base; nucleotides not matched to a gene: 5. Germline CDR1 is LNHDA and CDR2 is SQIVND (reference sequence). The CDR3 nucleotides read TGTGCCAGTAGCGCAGGGGGCAGGAGCAATCAGCCCCAGCATTTT. This gives the protein CASSAGGRSNQPQHF.

V usage is TRBV28 and J usage is TRBJ1-5; D is unclear. The CDR3 runs 16 residues. Trimming cost V 7 bases and J 3 bases, with 19 bases left between them. Germline CDR1 reads MDHEN; CDR2 reads SYDVKM. As DNA, the CDR3 is TGTGCCAGCACCCGTCTAGGGTTGGGCTCCAATCAGCCCCAGCATTTT. It encodes CASTRLGLGSNQPQHF.

The chain has TRBV2 and TRBJ2-7; 9 positions agree with TRBD1. The CDR3 has 14 residues. J lost 4 bases, V lost 4 bases, and 5 bases had no gene match. Germline V gene sequence: CDR1 SNHLY, CDR2 FYNNEI. The CDR3 spells CASSVGQGGYEQYF. The CDR3 bases are TGTGCCAGCAGTGTGGGACAGGGTGGATACGAGCAGTACTTC.

The chain joins TRBV4-2 to TRBJ2-1; TRBD1 aligns across 12 bases. Germline CDR1 is LGHNA and CDR2 is YNFKEQ. The junction had 5 bases not matched to a gene; V was cut back by 1 base and J by 7 bases. The CDR3 covers 16 residues. The CDR3 is CASSQVGTGGWNEQFF. CDR3 bases: TGTGCCAGCAGCCAAGTGGGGACAGGGGGCTGGAATGAGCAGTTCTTC.

The chain combines TRBV27 with TRBJ1-2, with 8 bases matching TRBD1. This CDR3 spans 13 amino acids. The V gene end was trimmed by 5 bases and the J gene end by 7 bases; junction bases not matched to a gene: 6. Germline lookup yields CDR1 MNHEY and CDR2 SMNVEV (reference sequence). CDR3 sequence reads: CASSTGGRGGYTF. CDR3 coding DNA: TGTGCCAGCAGTACAGGGGGGAGAGGTGGCTACACCTTC.

The sample holds a few counts of this clone. The chain employs TRBV5-8 and TRBJ1-2; 7 bases agree with TRBD1. The J segment lost 4 bases and the V segment lost 4 bases, leaving 10 bases of the junction unmatched. The germline gives CDR1 SGHTS, CDR2 YDEGEE. CDR3 size: 15 residues. DNA for the CDR3: TGTGCCAGCAGCAACCCTGACAGGGAGGGCTATGGCTACACCTTC. This codes for CASSNPDREGYGYTF. Full variable domain (missing parts from reference TRBV5-8 and TRBJ1-2): EAGVTQSPTHLIKTRGQQATLRCSPISGHTSVYWYQQALGLGLQFLLWYDEGEERNRGNFPPRFSGRQFPNYSSELNVNALELEDSALYLCASSNPDREGYGYTFGSGTRLTVV.

This sequence joins TRBV29-1 and TRBJ2-5; D remains ambiguous. V was clipped by 7 bases and J by 5 bases, with 17 bases between them. Germline CDR1 is SQVTM and CDR2 is ANQGSEA. CDR3 length equals 13 residues. DNA of the CDR3: TGCAGCGGCCTGAGACGGGCTGGGGAGACCCAGTACTTC. This sequence encodes CSGLRRAGETQYF.

The chain has TRBV5-3 and TRBJ1-2; D is unresolved. TRBV5-3 is an open reading frame whose function is uncertain. Trimming stripped 1 base from V and 14 bases from J, with 15 bases between. This CDR3 is 12 amino acids long. In DNA, the CDR3 is TGTGCCAGAAGCTTGTTTCGTAAACTCATTACCTTC. This gives the protein CARSLFRKLITF.

This clone came up a few times. The chain employs TRBV30 and TRBJ1-2; 7 bases agree with TRBD1. V dropped 2 bases and J dropped 5; count of bases not matched to a gene: 2. Germline V gene data show CDR1 as GTSNPN and CDR2 as SVGIG (reference sequence). The CDR3 extends over 12 amino acids. The CDR3 protein is CAWSLQGYGYTF. In DNA form, the CDR3 reads TGTGCCTGGAGTTTACAGGGGTATGGCTACACCTTC.

This chain joins TRBV27 and TRBJ2-3; no definite D call. V lost 0 bases and J lost 3, with 10 bases in between. The CDR3 has 15 amino acids. The V gene's germline CDR1 is MNHEY and CDR2 SMNVEV (reference sequence). The CDR3: CASSLSRAVTDTQYF. The DNA for the CDR3 is TGTGCCAGCAGTTTATCGAGAGCCGTGACAGATACGCAGTATTTT.

V gene TRBV5-1 combines with J gene TRBJ2-7, with D perhaps TRBD1 (6 bases). The CDR3 is 14 residues long. Germline CDR1 SGHRS, CDR2 YFSETQ. Trimming removed 3 bases from V and 0 bases from J, with 10 bases in between. The CDR3 nucleotides read TGCGCCAGCAGCTCACGACAGGCCTCCTACGAGCAGTACTTC. It codes for CASSSRQASYEQYF. The full variable domain, in which reference TRBV5-1 and TRBJ2-7 provide the parts outside the CDR3, is KAGVTQTPRYLIKTRGQQVTLSCSPISGHRSVSWYQQTPGQGLQFLFEYFSETQRNKGNFPGRFSGRQFSNSRSEMNVSTLELGDSALYLCASSSRQASYEQYFGPGTRLTVT.

The chain joins TRBV5-1 to TRBJ2-2, with D perhaps TRBD2 (5 bases). The CDR3 runs to 15 residues. Per the germline V gene, CDR1 is SGHRS and CDR2 is YFSETQ. Trimming took off 2 bases at V and 4 bases at J, with 12 bases between the two ends. Here the CDR3 reads CASSLLTRGTGELFF. In nucleotides, the CDR3 is TGCGCCAGCAGCTTACTAACCCGGGGCACCGGGGAGCTGTTTTTT.

V usage is TRBV18 and J usage is TRBJ2-5; weak D call: TRBD2 (5 bases). V lost 5 bases and J 1 base, leaving 8 bases between the germline ends. Germline CDR1 and CDR2: KGHSH and LQKENI. This CDR3 region has 13 residues. DNA of the CDR3: TGTGCCAGCTCATTGGACTTCCAAGAGACCCAGTACTTC. Protein product: CASSLDFQETQYF.

This sequence joins TRBV27 and TRBJ2-5; no clear D. V was pared by 2 bases and J by 4 bases, with 11 bases between. This CDR3 is 14 amino acids long. Germline CDR1 reads MNHEY; CDR2 reads SMNVEV (reference sequence). This chain's CDR3 is CASSLSRVVETQYF. In nucleotides, the CDR3 is TGTGCCAGCAGTTTAAGTAGGGTTGTAGAGACCCAGTACTTC.

The V gene is TRBV9, the J gene TRBJ1-2, with 9 bases fitting TRBD1. The CDR3 covers 17 residues. Unmatched junction bases numbered 13, after V lost 0 bases and J lost 7 bases. Germline CDR1 SGDLS, CDR2 YYNGEE. CDR3 DNA sequence: TGTGCCAGCAGCGTAGCTAAAGCGGACAGGGGTCTCTCTGGCTACACCTTC. It is translated as CASSVAKADRGLSGYTF.

The chain joins TRBV2 to TRBJ2-5; TRBD2 matches at 8 bases. This CDR3 has 15 amino acids. Unmatched junction bases numbered 12, after V lost 7 bases and J lost 5 bases. Germline V gene data show CDR1 as SNHLY and CDR2 as FYNNEI. Here the CDR3 reads CASNVGGAPGETQYF. The CDR3 DNA is TGTGCCAGCAATGTCGGGGGGGCGCCTGGGGAGACCCAGTACTTC.

The J gene is TRBJ2-1, the V gene TRBV2; a possible D gene is TRBD1 (5 bases). The CDR3 is 15 amino acids. The germline V gene has CDR1 SNHLY and CDR2 FYNNEI. V lost 4 bases and J lost 0, with 10 bases in between. The chain's CDR3 is CASSGRTRSYNEQFF. In DNA form, the CDR3 reads TGTGCCAGCAGTGGTCGGACACGCTCCTACAATGAGCAGTTCTTC.

V is TRBV5-6 and J is TRBJ2-7; 7 positions agree with TRBD1. The CDR3 contains 13 residues. With 4 bases clipped from V and 6 bases from J, the junction kept 7 bases outside the gene matches. Germline assignment: CDR1 SGHDT and CDR2 YYEEEE. The CDR3 nucleotides are TGTGCCAGCAGCCCACAGGGGTGGGGCGAGCAGTACTTC. Protein: CASSPQGWGEQYF.

This clone has ten or more counts. The chain combines TRBV10-1 with TRBJ1-1; no firm D call. The CDR3 length is 14 residues. Germline CDR1 is WNHNN and CDR2 is SYGVQD (reference sequence). Trimming stripped 0 bases from V and 6 bases from J, with 11 bases between. The DNA for the CDR3 is TGCGCCAGCAGTGAGTCGACCGGGAGCCCTGAAGCTTTCTTT. Amino acids: CASSESTGSPEAFF.